Included here is one T cell receptor (beta chain) sequence, with context. Its target is not known. No patient escaped relapse after autologous stem cell transplantation, and brentuximab vedotin exposure varied. This sample is drawn from a study of PD-1 blockade in classical Hodgkin lymphoma. Study results and limitations: Lower baseline TCR diversity was reported for newly diagnosed patients than for healthy donors. Complete responders started with a diversity level that resembled newly diagnosed patients at baseline. While CD8+ TCR diversity did not rise significantly by C4D1, CD4+ TCR diversity did.

From germline, CDR1 is SQVTM and CDR2 ANQGSEA. The CDR3 sequence is 8 residues long. V gave up 6 bases and J gave up 7 bases, with 3 bases separating them. Sequencing used immunoSEQ multiplex PCR; TCRdb keeps in-frame clones, though not all of them. The top ten hold approximately 6.4% of the sample, which has some 25,000 clones, approximately 80% seen once. Material: peripheral blood mononuclear cells (PBMCs), obtained at baseline. This clonotype was sampled from a human donor with classical Hodgkin lymphoma. V is TRBV29-1 and J is TRBJ1-1; unclear D gene. CDR3 nucleotides: TGCAGCGTCAATGAAGCTTTCTTT. This encodes CSVNEAFF.